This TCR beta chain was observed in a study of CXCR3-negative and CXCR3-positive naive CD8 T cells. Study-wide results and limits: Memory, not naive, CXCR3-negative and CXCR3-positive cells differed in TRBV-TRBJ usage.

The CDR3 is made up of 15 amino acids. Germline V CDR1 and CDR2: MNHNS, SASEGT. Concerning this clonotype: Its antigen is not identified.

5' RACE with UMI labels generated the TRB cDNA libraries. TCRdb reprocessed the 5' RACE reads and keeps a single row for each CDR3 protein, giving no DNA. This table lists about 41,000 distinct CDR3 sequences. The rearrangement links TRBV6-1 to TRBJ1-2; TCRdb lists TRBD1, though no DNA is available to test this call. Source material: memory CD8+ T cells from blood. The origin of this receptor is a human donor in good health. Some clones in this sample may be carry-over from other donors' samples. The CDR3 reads CASSEAGQESEGYTF.